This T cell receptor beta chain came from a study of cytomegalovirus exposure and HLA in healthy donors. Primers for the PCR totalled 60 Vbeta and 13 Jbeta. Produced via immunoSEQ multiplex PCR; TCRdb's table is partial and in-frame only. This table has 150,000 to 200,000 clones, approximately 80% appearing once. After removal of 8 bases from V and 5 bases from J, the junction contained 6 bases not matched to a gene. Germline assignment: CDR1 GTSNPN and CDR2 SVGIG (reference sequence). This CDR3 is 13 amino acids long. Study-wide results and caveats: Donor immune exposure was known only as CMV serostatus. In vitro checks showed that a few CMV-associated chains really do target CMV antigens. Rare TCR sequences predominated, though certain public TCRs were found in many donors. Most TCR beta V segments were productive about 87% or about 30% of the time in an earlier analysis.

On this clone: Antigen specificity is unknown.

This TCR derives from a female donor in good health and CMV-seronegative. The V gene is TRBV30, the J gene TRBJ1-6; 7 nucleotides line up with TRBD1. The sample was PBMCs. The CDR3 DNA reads TGTGCCGAGGGGGCGACGAATAATTCACCCCTCCACTTT. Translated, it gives CAEGATNNSPLHF.